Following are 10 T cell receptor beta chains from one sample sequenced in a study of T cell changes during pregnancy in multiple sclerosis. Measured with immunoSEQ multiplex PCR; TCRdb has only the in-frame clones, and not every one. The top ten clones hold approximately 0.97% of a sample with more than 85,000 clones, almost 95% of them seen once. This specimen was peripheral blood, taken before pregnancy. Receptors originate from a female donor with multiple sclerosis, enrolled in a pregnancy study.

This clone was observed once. CDR3 region: CASSRLADPSYEQYF. CDR3 nucleotides: TGTGCCAGCAGCCGACTAGCGGATCCGTCCTACGAGCAGTACTTC. The chain links TRBV5-4 to TRBJ2-7, with 9 bases matching TRBD2. The CDR3 spans 15 residues. From germline, CDR1 is SGHNT and CDR2 YYREEE (reference sequence). J lost 1 base, V lost 4 bases, and 6 bases had no gene match.

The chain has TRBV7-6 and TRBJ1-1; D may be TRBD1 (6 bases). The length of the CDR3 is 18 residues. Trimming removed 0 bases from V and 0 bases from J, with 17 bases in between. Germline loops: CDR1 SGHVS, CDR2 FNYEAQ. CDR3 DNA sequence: TGTGCCAGCAGCTTAGCCCGGGCTCGGGGGGCGGTGAACACTGAAGCTTTCTTT. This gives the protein CASSLARARGAVNTEAFF.

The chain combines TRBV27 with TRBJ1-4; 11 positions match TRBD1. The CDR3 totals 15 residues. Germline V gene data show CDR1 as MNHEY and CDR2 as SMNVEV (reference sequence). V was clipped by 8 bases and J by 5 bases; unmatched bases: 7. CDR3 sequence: CASEARTGGNEKLFF. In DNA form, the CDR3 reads TGTGCCAGCGAAGCCCGGACAGGGGGCAATGAAAAACTGTTTTTT.

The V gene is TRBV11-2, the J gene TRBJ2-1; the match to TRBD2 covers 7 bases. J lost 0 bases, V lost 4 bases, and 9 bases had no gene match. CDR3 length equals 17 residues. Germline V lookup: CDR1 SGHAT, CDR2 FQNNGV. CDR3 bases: TGTGCCAGCAGCTACCAAGCCGGGAGGAGCTCCTACAATGAGCAGTTCTTC. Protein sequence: CASSYQAGRSSYNEQFF.

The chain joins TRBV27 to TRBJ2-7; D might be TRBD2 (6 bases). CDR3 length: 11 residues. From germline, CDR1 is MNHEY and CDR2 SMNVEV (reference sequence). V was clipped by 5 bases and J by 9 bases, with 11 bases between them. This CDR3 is CASSPGTGQYF. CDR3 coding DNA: TGTGCCAGCAGTCCGGGGACTGGGCAGTACTTC.

The CDR3 sequence: CASSERQGSTEAFF. The DNA of the CDR3 is TGTGCCAGCAGTGAAAGACAGGGCAGCACTGAAGCTTTCTTT. The V call is TRBV25-1, the J call TRBJ1-1; 7 nucleotides align to TRBD1. CDR3 size: 14 residues. The germline CDR1 and CDR2 sequences are MGHDK and SYGVNS. The junction had 4 bases not matched to a gene; V was cut back by 2 bases and J by 4 bases.

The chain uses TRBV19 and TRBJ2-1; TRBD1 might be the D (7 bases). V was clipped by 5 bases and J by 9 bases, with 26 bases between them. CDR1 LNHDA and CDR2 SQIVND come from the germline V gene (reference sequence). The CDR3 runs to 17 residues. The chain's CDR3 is CASSLQGNHLGGIEQFF. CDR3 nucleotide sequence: TGTGCCAGTAGTCTACAGGGGAACCACCTCGGCGGGATTGAGCAGTTCTTC.

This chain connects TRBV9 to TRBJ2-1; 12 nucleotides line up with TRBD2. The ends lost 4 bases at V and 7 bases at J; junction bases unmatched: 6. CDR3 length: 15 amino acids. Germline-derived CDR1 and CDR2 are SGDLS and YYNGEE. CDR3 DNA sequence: TGTGCCAGCAGCTCTAGCGGGAGGGCTGTTAATGAGCAGTTCTTC. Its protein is CASSSSGRAVNEQFF. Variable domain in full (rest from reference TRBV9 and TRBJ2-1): DSGVTQTPKHLITATGQRVTLRCSPRSGDLSVYWYQQSLDQGLQFLIQYYNGEERAKGNILERFSAQQFPDLHSELNLSSLELGDSALYFCASSSSGRAVNEQFFGPGTRLTVL.

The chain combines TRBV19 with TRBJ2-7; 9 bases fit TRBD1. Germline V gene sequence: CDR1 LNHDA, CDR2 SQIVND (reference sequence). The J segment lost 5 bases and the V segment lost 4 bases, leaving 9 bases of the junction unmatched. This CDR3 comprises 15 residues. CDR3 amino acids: CASSTLGTGSHEQYF. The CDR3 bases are TGTGCCAGTAGTACTCTGGGGACAGGGTCCCACGAGCAGTACTTC.

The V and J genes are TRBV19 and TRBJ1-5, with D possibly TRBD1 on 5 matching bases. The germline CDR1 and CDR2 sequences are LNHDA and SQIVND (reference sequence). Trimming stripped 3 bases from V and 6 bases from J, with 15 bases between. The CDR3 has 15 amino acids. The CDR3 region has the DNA TGTGCCAGTAGTATTACTCCCGGGGGGGGTCAGCCCCAGCATTTT. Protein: CASSITPGGGQPQHF.